The 10 T cell receptor beta chains below were found in one sample sequenced in a study of blood T cell repertoires in COVID-19 (dated by TCRdb to 2020 to 2021). The library came from the immunoSEQ multiplex PCR assay. TCRdb carries this immuneACCESS record with in-frame sequences only. Its versions omit some clonotypes, under half of them owing to an unresolved V gene in the studies checked, with the rest unexplained. The sample data list 70,000 or so clones, and about nine tenths of these were observed just once. The ten top clones hold 29% of the sample. The sequenced sample was peripheral blood. The receptors originated from a woman of 80 years or more with active or convalescent COVID-19.

This chain links TRBV3-1 (or the pseudogene TRBV3-2) with TRBJ1-2; a weak D match, TRBD1 (5 bases). Between the trimmed V and J ends, which lost 1 base and 6 bases, there was a span of 18 bases. CDR3 size: 16 residues. The germline CDR1 and CDR2 sequences are LGHDT and YNNKEL (reference sequence). The CDR3 spells CASSQVGTGGDNGYTF. CDR3 in DNA: TGTGCCAGCAGCCAAGTCGGGACGGGCGGGGATAATGGCTACACCTTC.

The chain has TRBV20-1 and TRBJ1-1; D is ambiguous. Per the germline V gene, CDR1 is DFQATT and CDR2 is SNEGSKA (reference sequence). The CDR3 spans 11 residues. V was shortened by 7 bases and J by 1 base, with 7 bases between the two germline ends. The CDR3 DNA sequence: TGCAGTGTCGAGAGGAACACTGAAGCTTTCTTT. Encoded protein: CSVERNTEAFF.

The sample holds one count of this clone. This sequence joins TRBV6-4 and TRBJ2-7, with 10 bases lining up with TRBD1. The CDR3 consists of 15 residues. The germline gives CDR1 MRHNA, CDR2 SNTAGT. The junction had 11 bases not matched to a gene; V was cut back by 7 bases and J by 5 bases. The CDR3 coding sequence is TGTGCCAGCACCGGAACTTGGGACAGGGGTCACGAGCAGTACTTC. It codes for CASTGTWDRGHEQYF.

V is TRBV7-9 and J is TRBJ2-5; 11 positions agree with TRBD2. Germline CDR1 and CDR2: SEHNR and FQNEAQ (reference sequence). V shed 5 bases, J shed 0 bases, and the junction held 5 bases outside the gene matches. The CDR3 is made up of 16 amino acids. Here the CDR3 reads CASSPLAGGYQETQYF. The DNA of the CDR3 is TGTGCCAGCAGCCCCCTAGCGGGGGGCTACCAAGAGACCCAGTACTTC.

The rearrangement joins TRBV19 to TRBJ1-1; the D gene is possibly TRBD1 (6 bases). Trimming stripped 7 bases from V and 6 bases from J, with 21 bases between. The CDR3 contains 15 residues. CDR1 and CDR2 (germline): LNHDA, SQIVND (reference sequence). The CDR3 DNA reads TGTGCCAGTAATCCACCCGCAGGGGTTATGCCTGAAGCTTTCTTT. Translation: CASNPPAGVMPEAFF.

The rearrangement uses TRBV7-8 and TRBJ2-5, with D possibly matching TRBD1 (5 bases). The V end was cut by 1 base, the J end by 4 bases, with 25 bases between. CDR1 is SGHVS and CDR2 is FQNEAQ in the germline V gene. The CDR3 is made up of 19 amino acids. CDR3 region: CASSLELNSGRLKSETQYF. For the CDR3, the DNA is TGTGCCAGCAGCTTAGAGTTAAATTCAGGGCGGCTAAAGTCAGAGACCCAGTACTTC.

This CDR3 reads CASSVTGDEKLFF. CDR3 DNA sequence: TGCGCCAGCAGCGTCACAGGGGATGAAAAACTGTTTTTT. The chain recombines TRBV5-1 with TRBJ1-4; TRBD1 aligns across 7 bases. Trimming took 4 bases from V and 6 from J; bases not matched to a gene: 3. CDR1 and CDR2 (germline): SGHRS, YFSETQ. This CDR3 comprises 13 residues.

The V gene is TRBV18, the J gene TRBJ2-2; possible D gene TRBD1, 6 bases. This CDR3 is built from 17 residues. Germline lookup yields CDR1 KGHSH and CDR2 LQKENI. Trimming stripped 0 bases from V and 4 bases from J, with 15 bases between. Here the CDR3 reads CASSPPGALLVTGELFF. The CDR3 DNA sequence: TGTGCCAGCTCACCACCGGGGGCCCTACTAGTCACCGGGGAGCTGTTTTTT. Full variable domain (outside the CDR3, taken from reference TRBV18 and TRBJ2-2): NAGVMQNPRHLVRRRGQEARLRCSPMKGHSHVYWYRQLPEEGLKFMVYLQKENIIDESGMPKERFSAEFPKEGPSILRIQQVVRGDSAAYFCASSPPGALLVTGELFFGEGSRLTVL.

This clone appeared a single time. The J gene is TRBJ1-3, the V gene TRBV7-8; D ambiguous. In germline, CDR1 is SGHVS, CDR2 FQNEAQ. CDR3 length equals 17 residues. V lost 2 bases, J lost 0 bases, and 14 bases lay in between. This chain's CDR3 is CASSLFRQASSGNTIYF. The CDR3 nucleotides are TGTGCCAGCAGCTTATTCAGGCAGGCGAGCTCTGGAAACACCATATATTTT.

J is TRBJ2-3 and V is TRBV7-6, with D perhaps TRBD2 (6 bases). CDR3 size: 16 residues. V shed 5 bases and J shed 0 bases, with 15 bases lying between them. CDR1 is SGHVS and CDR2 is FNYEAQ in the germline V gene. As DNA, the CDR3 is TGTGCCAGCAGCCTCTCCGGGGGTTATAGCACAGATACGCAGTATTTT. Translation gives CASSLSGGYSTDTQYF.